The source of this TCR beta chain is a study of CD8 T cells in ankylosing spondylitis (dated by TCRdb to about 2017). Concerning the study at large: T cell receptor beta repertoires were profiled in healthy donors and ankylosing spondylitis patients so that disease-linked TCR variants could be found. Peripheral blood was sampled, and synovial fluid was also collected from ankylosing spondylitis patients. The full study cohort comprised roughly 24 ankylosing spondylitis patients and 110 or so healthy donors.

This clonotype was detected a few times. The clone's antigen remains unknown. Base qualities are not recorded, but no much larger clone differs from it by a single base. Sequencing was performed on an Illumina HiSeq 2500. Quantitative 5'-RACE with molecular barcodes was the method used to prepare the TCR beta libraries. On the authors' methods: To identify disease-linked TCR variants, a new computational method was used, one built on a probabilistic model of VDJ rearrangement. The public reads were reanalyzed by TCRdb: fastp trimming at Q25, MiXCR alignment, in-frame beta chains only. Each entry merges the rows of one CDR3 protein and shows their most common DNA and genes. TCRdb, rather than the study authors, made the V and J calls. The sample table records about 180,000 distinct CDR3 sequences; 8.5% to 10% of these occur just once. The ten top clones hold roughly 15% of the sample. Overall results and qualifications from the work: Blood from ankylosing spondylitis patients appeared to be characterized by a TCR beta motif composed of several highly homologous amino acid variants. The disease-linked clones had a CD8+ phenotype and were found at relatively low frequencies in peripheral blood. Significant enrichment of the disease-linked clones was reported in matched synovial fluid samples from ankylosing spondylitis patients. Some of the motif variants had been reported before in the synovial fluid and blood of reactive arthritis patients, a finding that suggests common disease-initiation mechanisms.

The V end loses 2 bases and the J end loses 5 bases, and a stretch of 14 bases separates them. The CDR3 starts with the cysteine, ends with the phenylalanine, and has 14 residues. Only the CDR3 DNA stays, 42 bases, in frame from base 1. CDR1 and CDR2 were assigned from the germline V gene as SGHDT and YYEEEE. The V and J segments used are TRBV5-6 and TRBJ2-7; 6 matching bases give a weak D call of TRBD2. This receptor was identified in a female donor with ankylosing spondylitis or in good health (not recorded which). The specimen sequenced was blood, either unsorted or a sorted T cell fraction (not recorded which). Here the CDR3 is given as CASSFGVGSNEQYF. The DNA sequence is TGTGCCAGCAGCTTTGGTGTCGGGAGCAACGAGCAGTACTTC. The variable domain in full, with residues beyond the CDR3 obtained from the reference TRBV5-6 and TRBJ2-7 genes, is DAGVTQSPTHLIKTRGQQVTLRCSPKSGHDTVSWYQQALGQGPQFIFQYYEEEERQRGNFPDRFSGHQFPNYSSELNVNALLLGDSALYLCASSFGVGSNEQYFGPGTRLTVT.